This T cell receptor (beta chain) comes out of a study of identical twins (dated by TCRdb to about 2016). Some background on the complete study: To test whether fetal clonotypes persist, this study deep-sequenced TCR alpha and beta repertoires from monozygotic twins, from unrelated adults of various ages, and from cord blood. To rule out contamination, the twin experiments were replicated at different times with different library preparation protocols. Paper-wide results and their limitations: Conclusions relied on cross-sectional statistical analysis, since the same donors could not be followed over many years. Abundant cord blood beta clonotypes carried fewer insertions; young adult naive repertoires showed a weaker similar trend, while memory repertoires showed none. Recombination models systematically underestimated out-of-frame TCR alpha sharing in monozygotic twins but agreed with sharing between unrelated individuals. Zero-insertion analyses could be partly confounded by invariant T cells such as MAIT and iNKT, although diverse VJ usage argued against such confounding for most clonotypes. Compared with coincidental sharing between unrelated individuals, out-of-frame TCR alpha sequences shared between twins showed an excess of sequences with low generation probability. The excess sharing between twins in beta out-of-frame sequences was weaker because fewer shared sequences reduced the signal-to-noise ratio.

The library was generated by 5' RACE. Data came from an Illumina HiSeq 2000. Template switching added a universal primer binding site, and the final cDNA carried a unique molecular identifier that allowed TCR cDNA molecules to be counted accurately. Specific primers in the conserved constant-segment region were used to synthesize first-strand cDNA for TCR alpha and beta chains. To control for contamination, every cDNA library carried two barcodes: a SMART-Mk sample barcode plus Illumina barcodes. TruSeq adapter sequences along with Illumina sample barcodes were introduced in two successive PCR steps. TCR alpha and beta cDNA libraries were sequenced on the Illumina HiSeq platform with custom primers. Per the source publication's procedure: Unique molecular identifiers were extracted from raw reads with MiGEC, and CDR3 positions were determined with MiXCR. Recombination models were inferred per individual with the repgenHMM and IGoR tools using an EM algorithm. The tcR package in R was used for shared clonotype analysis, with sharing normalized by the product of cloneset sizes. To study raw recombination free of thymic and clonal selection effects, out-of-frame nonproductive sequences were analyzed. The public reads were quality trimmed at Q25 with fastp and then assembled into clones with MiXCR by TCRdb, keeping productive beta chains. Duplicate CDR3 protein sequences are folded into a single record with the most common DNA and genes. The V and J calls reflect TCRdb's pipeline rather than the authors' work. In this sample the table shows roughly 1.6 million distinct CDR3 sequences, around 29% of which occur a single time. Roughly 0.3% of the sample is held by the ten biggest clonotypes.

CDR1 and CDR2, looked up from the germline V gene, are SGHRS and YFSETQ. The CDR3 runs 16 amino acids, cysteine and phenylalanine included. Only the CDR3 DNA stays, 48 bases, in frame from base 1. V and J lose 0 bases and 1 base, and a span of 13 bases separates them. This clonotype was seen only a few times. Which antigen it targets is not known. Base qualities were left out, and no much larger clone turns up one base away. Only healthy Caucasian donors were included. The V and J genes are TRBV5-1 and TRBJ2-5, and the D gene may be TRBD2, 5 bases matching. The sequencing sample was made of cord blood. The sequence derives from a newborn girl in good health. The CDR3 region: CASSLADGVIQETQYF. The sequenced DNA is TGCGCCAGCAGCTTGGCCGACGGGGTGATCCAAGAGACCCAGTACTTC.